Shown below are 23 T cell receptor beta chains from a single sample sequenced in a study of cytomegalovirus exposure and HLA in healthy donors. The PCR was carried out with 60 Vbeta primers and 13 Jbeta primers. Libraries were prepared by immunoSEQ multiplex PCR; TCRdb keeps only in-frame clonotypes and omits some of them. The table lists 150,000 to 200,000 clones, just over 70% of them singletons. Sequencing used PBMCs. Receptors originate from a human donor in good health.

This chain connects TRBV9 to TRBJ1-2; TRBD1 might be the D (6 bases). The CDR3 totals 14 residues. Germline assignment: CDR1 SGDLS and CDR2 YYNGEE. The V gene lost 4 bases and the J gene lost 2 bases, with 12 bases spanning the gap. The CDR3 loop is CASSPRTENYGYTF. The CDR3 DNA sequence: TGTGCCAGCAGCCCCCGGACAGAGAACTATGGCTACACCTTC.

This sequence joins TRBV19 and TRBJ2-1, with 10 bases lining up with TRBD2. Germline V lookup: CDR1 LNHDA, CDR2 SQIVND (reference sequence). V gave up 7 bases and J gave up 7 bases; unmatched junction bases: 10. The CDR3 totals 15 residues. The CDR3 reads CASTNLAGAVNEQFF. In DNA form, the CDR3 reads TGTGCCAGTACAAACCTAGCGGGGGCCGTGAATGAGCAGTTCTTC. Filled out from reference TRBV19 and TRBJ2-1, the complete variable domain reads DGGITQSPKYLFRKEGQNVTLSCEQNLNHDAMYWYRQDPGQGLRLIYYSQIVNDFQKGDIAEGYSVSREKKESFPLTVTSAQKNPTAFYLCASTNLAGAVNEQFFGPGTRLTVL.

The CDR3 reads CASSPSGATSYNEQFF. CDR3 coding DNA: TGTGCCAGCAGTCCTAGCGGTGCTACCTCCTACAATGAGCAGTTCTTC. The gene calls are TRBV25-1 and TRBJ2-1, with 7 bases aligning to TRBD2. This CDR3 comprises 16 residues. With 5 bases clipped from V and 0 bases from J, the junction kept 7 bases outside the gene matches. Germline lookup yields CDR1 MGHDK and CDR2 SYGVNS.

The chain uses TRBV2 and TRBJ2-2; maybe TRBD2 (6 bases). The V end was cut by 3 bases, the J end by 1 base, with 6 bases between. The CDR3 totals 14 residues. CDR1 and CDR2 from the germline V gene are SNHLY and FYNNEI. CDR3 amino acids: CASSDGGNTGELFF. The CDR3 nucleotides read TGTGCCAGCAGTGACGGGGGGAACACCGGGGAGCTGTTTTTT. The full variable domain, its missing parts supplied by reference TRBV2 and TRBJ2-2, is EPEVTQTPSHQVTQMGQEVILRCVPISNHLYFYWYRQILGQKVEFLVSFYNNEISEKSEIFDDQFSVERPDGSNFTLKIRSTKLEDSAMYFCASSDGGNTGELFFGEGSRLTVL.

CDR3 sequence reads: CASSVAPLETQYF. CDR3 sequence (DNA): TGTGCCAGCAGCGTAGCTCCTTTAGAGACCCAGTACTTC. V is TRBV9 and J is TRBJ2-5; D remains unclear. The CDR3 is 13 amino acids. Germline V gene sequence: CDR1 SGDLS, CDR2 YYNGEE. Trimming removed 0 bases at V and 4 bases at J, with 7 bases between.

The CDR3 sequence: CASSLLQGPYEQYF. The CDR3 nucleotides are TGCGCCAGCAGCTTGTTACAGGGACCCTACGAGCAGTACTTC. This chain joins TRBV5-1 and TRBJ2-7, with D tentatively TRBD1 (6 bases). Trimming cost V 1 base and J 2 bases, with 10 bases left between them. CDR1 SGHRS and CDR2 YFSETQ come from the germline V gene. The CDR3 is 14 amino acids.

V gene TRBV11-3 combines with J gene TRBJ2-1; D might be TRBD1 (6 bases). Looked up from germline, CDR1 is SGHNT and CDR2 is YENEEA. The CDR3 length is 16 residues. Trimming left V 1 base short and J 7 bases short, with 17 bases between. CDR3 DNA sequence: TGTGCCAGCAGCTTAGGGGGACACGTGGGGCTGAATGAGCAGTTCTTC. It encodes CASSLGGHVGLNEQFF.

In nucleotides, the CDR3 is TGTGCCAGCAGGCCGACAGGCGAGGGCGGCTACACCTTC. This sequence encodes CASRPTGEGGYTF. The chain links TRBV2 to TRBJ1-2, with D perhaps matching TRBD1 (6 bases). The germline CDR1 and CDR2 sequences are SNHLY and FYNNEI. V shed 6 bases and J shed 8 bases, with 16 bases lying between them. CDR3 length: 13 residues. Full variable domain (outside the CDR3, taken from reference TRBV2 and TRBJ1-2): EPEVTQTPSHQVTQMGQEVILRCVPISNHLYFYWYRQILGQKVEFLVSFYNNEISEKSEIFDDQFSVERPDGSNFTLKIRSTKLEDSAMYFCASRPTGEGGYTFGSGTRLTVV.

The DNA of the CDR3 is TGTGCCAGCAGCTTTACGGGACAGGGGTCAGGTGGTGAGCAGTTCTTC. It yields the protein CASSFTGQGSGGEQFF. The chain has TRBV5-5 and TRBJ2-1; 10 nucleotides agree with TRBD1. This CDR3 spans 16 amino acids. V lost 2 bases to trimming and J lost 9 bases; unmatched junction nucleotides: 11. Looked up from germline, CDR1 is SGHKS and CDR2 is YYEKEE (reference sequence).

This chain uses TRBV6-4 with TRBJ2-1; TRBD2 agrees at 8 bases. CDR1 and CDR2 (germline): MRHNA, SNTAGT. V lost 5 bases and J lost 14; bases outside the gene matches: 8. The CDR3 loop spans 12 amino acids. The CDR3: CASSPGGGVEFF. The CDR3 DNA sequence: TGTGCCAGCAGTCCGGGAGGGGGTGTGGAGTTCTTC.

The V gene is TRBV6-6, the J gene TRBJ2-6; perhaps TRBD1 as D (6 bases). CDR3 length: 15 amino acids. V lost 6 bases and J 0 bases, leaving 9 bases between the germline ends. Germline CDR1 MNHNY, CDR2 SVGAGI (reference sequence). The CDR3 sequence is CASRDRSSGANVLTF. DNA of the CDR3: TGTGCCAGCAGGGACAGAAGCTCTGGGGCCAACGTCCTGACTTTC.

This clone is a singleton in its sample. The gene calls are TRBV2 and TRBJ2-7; 7 bases line up with TRBD2. The V gene's germline CDR1 is SNHLY and CDR2 FYNNEI. CDR3 size: 14 residues. Trimming at V came to 3 bases and at J to 7 bases, leaving 9 bases not matched to a gene. In DNA, the CDR3 is TGTGCCAGCAGTGAGGCTAGCGGAGGATATGAGCAGTACTTC. Translation: CASSEASGGYEQYF.

The table lists this clone with a few counts. The chain links TRBV2 to TRBJ1-5; 7 nucleotides line up with TRBD1. The CDR3 extends over 14 amino acids. Trimming cost V 6 bases and J 0 bases; bases outside gene matches: 2. The germline CDR1 and CDR2 sequences are SNHLY and FYNNEI. The CDR3 loop is CASSQGDSNQPQHF. The CDR3 DNA sequence: TGTGCCAGCAGCCAGGGGGATAGCAATCAGCCCCAGCATTTT.

The chain couples TRBV6-1 to TRBJ2-7; 10 bases are shared with TRBD1. The germline CDR1 and CDR2 sequences are MNHNS and SASEGT. This CDR3 is 12 amino acids long. Losses at the gene ends were 8 bases for V and 6 bases for J; bases not matched to a gene: 4. The CDR3 coding sequence is TGTGCCAGCCGGGACAGGGGAGCCGAGCAGTACTTC. Its translation is CASRDRGAEQYF.

The CDR3: CATSGRQGWTGELFF. DNA of the CDR3: TGTGCCACCAGCGGGAGACAGGGGTGGACCGGGGAGCTGTTTTTT. V is TRBV15 and J is TRBJ2-2; 8 nucleotides align to TRBD1. Germline V lookup: CDR1 LNHNV, CDR2 YYDKDF (reference sequence). The CDR3 runs 15 residues. V was clipped by 5 bases and J by 5 bases; unmatched bases: 7.

There are many counts of this clone. This chain uses TRBV27 with TRBJ2-7; D perhaps matches TRBD1 (6 bases). The CDR3 totals 15 residues. Germline V gives CDR1 MNHEY, CDR2 SMNVEV (reference sequence). V lost 8 bases to trimming and J lost 4 bases, with 21 bases between them. CDR3 region: CASSALDSYGYEQYF. CDR3 DNA sequence: TGTGCCAGCTCCGCATTGGACAGTTACGGGTACGAGCAGTACTTC.

As for this clone: The junction departs from the called germline gene at one end, perhaps through a read error. The chain has TRBV4-1 and TRBJ1-4, with D possibly matching TRBD1 (6 bases). The CDR3 is 15 residues long. CDR1 and CDR2 from the germline V gene are MGHRA and YSYEKL. The CDR3 protein is CTSSQAEGVSGKLFF. Written as DNA, the CDR3 is TGCACCAGCAGCCAAGCCGAGGGGGTATCGGGAAAACTGTTTTTT.

This chain uses TRBV25-1 with TRBJ1-2; the D gene is possibly TRBD1 (5 bases). V was trimmed by 3 bases and J by 8 bases, leaving 13 bases between them. The germline V gene has CDR1 MGHDK and CDR2 SYGVNS. The length of the CDR3 is 13 residues. CDR3 protein: CASSEAAGNGYTF. The CDR3 DNA reads as TGTGCCAGCAGTGAGGCGGCAGGGAACGGCTACACCTTC.

V gene TRBV7-2 combines with J gene TRBJ2-5; 12 nucleotides agree with TRBD2. Germline values: CDR1 SGHTA, CDR2 FQGNSA. The CDR3 loop spans 17 amino acids. J gave up 3 bases and V 1 base, and 6 bases lay outside the gene matches. The CDR3 is CASSLVSSGGAEETQYF. The CDR3 DNA follows: TGTGCCAGCAGCTTAGTCTCTAGCGGGGGGGCCGAAGAGACCCAGTACTTC.

The V call is TRBV30, the J call TRBJ1-1; D ambiguous. Germline V gives CDR1 GTSNPN, CDR2 SVGIG (reference sequence). CDR3 length equals 13 residues. V lost 2 bases and J lost 4, with 11 bases in between. CDR3 protein: CAWSNGWATEAFF. In DNA, the CDR3 is TGTGCCTGGAGTAATGGCTGGGCCACTGAAGCTTTCTTT.

The J gene is TRBJ2-7, the V gene TRBV7-9; 7 bases match TRBD2. The CDR3 spans 13 residues. V gave up 7 bases and J gave up 4 bases; unmatched junction bases: 7. Germline V gene data show CDR1 as SEHNR and CDR2 as FQNEAQ (reference sequence). CDR3 residues: CASMAGEGYEQYF. The CDR3 nucleotides read TGTGCCAGCATGGCGGGGGAAGGGTACGAGCAGTACTTC.

The chain uses TRBV15 and TRBJ2-1; D may be TRBD2 (5 bases). Germline lookup yields CDR1 LNHNV and CDR2 YYDKDF (reference sequence). This CDR3 contains 17 residues. Trimming cost V 6 bases and J 0 bases, with 18 bases left between them. The CDR3 region is CATRKLGLRDSYNEQFF. CDR3 sequence (DNA): TGTGCCACCAGGAAACTAGGGCTCCGCGACTCCTACAATGAGCAGTTCTTC. Based on the CDR3 plus reference TRBV15 and TRBJ2-1, the full variable domain is DAMVIQNPRYQVTQFGKPVTLSCSQTLNHNVMYWYQQKSSQAPKLLFHYYDKDFNNEADTPDNFQSRRPNTSFCFLDIRSPGLGDTAMYLCATRKLGLRDSYNEQFFGPGTRLTVL.

In its sample, this clone was seen a few times. V usage is TRBV7-3 and J usage is TRBJ2-5; 8 bases fit TRBD2. The V segment lost 1 base and the J segment 4 bases; nucleotides outside the gene matches: 8. Germline lookup yields CDR1 SGHTA and CDR2 FQGTGA. The CDR3 is made up of 16 amino acids. The DNA for the CDR3 is TGTGCCAGCAGCTTAATCGGGCCCGGGGGGGGAGAGACCCAGTACTTC. Protein product: CASSLIGPGGGETQYF.